Sequencing of this T cell receptor beta chain was carried out in a study of Ad26.COV2.S vaccination and SARS-CoV-2 variants. Indicated treatment: around 19 received Ad26.COV2.S at low or high dose, single or two shots; about 5 received placebo; per-sample allocation not given. Sampling took place 63 days after the first vaccine or placebo injection. The CDR3 runs to 17 residues. The V and J ends lost 0 bases and 1 base, in that order; junction bases with no gene match: 8. Germline V gene lookup returns CDR1 LNHDA and CDR2 SQIVND (reference sequence). Repertoires were generated with immunoSEQ multiplex PCR, while TCRdb's copy carries only in-frame clones and drops some. The sample shows over 450,000 clones, roughly nine tenths of them seen only once.

The clonotype originates from a person between 18 and 59 years old who received the Ad26.COV2.S COVID-19 vaccine or a placebo. The V and J genes are TRBV19 and TRBJ1-2, with 7 bases aligning to TRBD1. Sequenced material: peripheral blood, taken in a trial of Ad26.COV2.S vaccine versus placebo. CDR3 bases: TGTGCCAGTAGTATAGATCTATCAAGGGGGCGTAACTATGGCTACACCTTC. It yields the protein CASSIDLSRGRNYGYTF.